The 20 T cell receptor beta chains presented below share a single source sample, sequenced in a study of blood T cell repertoires in COVID-19. The assay was immunoSEQ multiplex PCR, and TCRdb's table has in-frame clones only and misses some. Among roughly 190,000 clones, 80% were seen once, and the ten largest hold about 6.3%. The sequenced material came from peripheral blood. These receptors all stem from a man between 60 and 75 years old with acute or convalescent COVID-19.

This chain connects TRBV30 to TRBJ2-1; TRBD2 matches 9 bases. The CDR3 spans 15 residues. From germline, CDR1 is GTSNPN and CDR2 SVGIG (reference sequence). V lost 0 bases and J lost 6; bases outside the gene matches: 6. CDR3 region: CAWSVYSGSLNEQFF. CDR3 DNA sequence: TGTGCCTGGAGTGTTTATAGCGGGAGTCTCAATGAGCAGTTCTTC. The full variable domain, rest sourced from reference TRBV30 and TRBJ2-1, is SQTIHQWPATLVQPVGSPLSLECTVEGTSNPNLYWYRQAAGRGLQLLFYSVGIGQISSEVPQNLSASRPQDRQFILSSKKLLLSDSGFYLCAWSVYSGSLNEQFFGPGTRLTVL.

In nucleotides, the CDR3 is TGTGCCAGCAGCTTGGCCCGCGCGGGGGCATACAATGAGCAGTTCTTC. It translates to CASSLARAGAYNEQFF. The V and J genes are TRBV13 and TRBJ2-1; possible D gene TRBD2, 7 bases. This CDR3 has 16 residues. Trimming cost V 3 bases and J 4 bases, with 16 bases left between them. The V gene's germline CDR1 is PRHDT and CDR2 FYEKMQ (reference sequence).

CDR3 amino acids: CASSLGASLIPYEQYF. CDR3 sequence (DNA): TGTGCCAGCAGCTTGGGGGCCAGCCTTATCCCCTACGAGCAGTACTTC. This chain links TRBV5-6 with TRBJ2-7, with D uncertain. This CDR3 region has 16 residues. The V end was cut by 0 bases, the J end by 2 bases, with 15 bases between. Germline lookup yields CDR1 SGHDT and CDR2 YYEEEE.

In its sample, this clone was seen a few times. This chain links TRBV6-4 with TRBJ2-3, with D perhaps matching TRBD1 (5 bases). In germline, CDR1 is MRHNA, CDR2 SNTAGT. The germline V and J ends were trimmed by 6 bases and 6 bases, with 16 bases remaining between them. The CDR3 loop spans 14 amino acids. This chain's CDR3 is CASSRVYLKDTQYF. The CDR3 DNA sequence: TGTGCCAGCAGCAGGGTCTACCTCAAGGATACGCAGTATTTT.

Notes on this clone: The same CDR3 can be traced to other DNA sequences in this sample. This rearrangement joins TRBV6-6 to TRBJ1-1; the D gene is possibly TRBD1 (6 bases). Per the germline V gene, CDR1 is MNHNY and CDR2 is SVGAGI (reference sequence). V was clipped by 0 bases and J by 2 bases, with 7 bases between them. The CDR3 runs 14 residues. CDR3 sequence (DNA): TGTGCCAGCAGTTACTCAGGGGGAAACACTGAAGCTTTCTTT. It specifies CASSYSGGNTEAFF.

In this sample, this clone turned up a few times. This chain joins TRBV6-5 and TRBJ2-1; 8 nucleotides line up with TRBD1. Germline CDR1 and CDR2: MNHEY and SVGAGI. J gave up 10 bases and V 8 bases, and 10 bases lay outside the gene matches. The CDR3 loop spans 13 amino acids. The CDR3 protein is CASLPPGGGEQFF. CDR3 sequence (DNA): TGTGCCAGCCTCCCGCCAGGGGGCGGAGAGCAGTTCTTC.

The rearrangement links TRBV19 to TRBJ2-1; D not certain. V lost 5 bases, J lost 6 bases, and 8 bases lay in between. CDR3 length: 12 amino acids. The V gene's germline CDR1 is LNHDA and CDR2 SQIVND (reference sequence). DNA for the CDR3: TGTGCCAGTAGTCCCGTCGGCAATGAGCAGTTCTTC. Residues: CASSPVGNEQFF.

The J gene is TRBJ1-1, the V gene TRBV6-5, with D possibly matching TRBD1 (6 bases). The CDR3 sequence is 13 residues long. The germline V gene has CDR1 MNHEY and CDR2 SVGAGI. V was pared by 6 bases and J by 8 bases, with 16 bases between. The CDR3 bases are TGTGCCAGCAGGAAAACAGGGCTTCTGGAAGCTTTCTTT. Protein product: CASRKTGLLEAFF.

This sequence joins TRBV5-4 and TRBJ2-7, with D possibly being TRBD2 (5 bases). The V end was cut by 2 bases, the J end by 2 bases, with 11 bases between. CDR3 length equals 14 residues. Germline lookup yields CDR1 SGHNT and CDR2 YYREEE (reference sequence). The CDR3 spells CASSLKGSTYEQYF. In DNA, the CDR3 is TGTGCCAGCAGCTTAAAAGGGAGCACCTACGAGCAGTACTTC.

The rearrangement links TRBV6-6 to TRBJ1-6; the D is unclear. Germline V gene data show CDR1 as MNHNY and CDR2 as SVGAGI (reference sequence). The V gene lost 0 bases and the J gene lost 6 bases, with 6 bases spanning the gap. The CDR3 totals 14 residues. CDR3 coding DNA: TGTGCCAGCAGTTACTCAGGACTTAATTCACCCCTCCACTTT. Amino acids: CASSYSGLNSPLHF.

V usage is TRBV20-1 and J usage is TRBJ2-2; 9 bases align to TRBD2. Germline trimming cut 3 bases from V and 5 bases from J; bases unmatched to any gene: 22. This CDR3 contains 20 residues. Per the germline V gene, CDR1 is DFQATT and CDR2 is SNEGSKA (reference sequence). CDR3 in amino acids: CSASPPGLASGKGSTGELFF. DNA of the CDR3: TGCAGTGCTAGTCCACCTGGCCTGGCTAGCGGGAAGGGTAGTACCGGGGAGCTGTTTTTT.

The gene calls are TRBV7-9 and TRBJ2-2; D call uncertain. V lost 5 bases to trimming and J lost 8 bases, with 12 bases between them. The CDR3 is 13 amino acids. Germline V gene lookup returns CDR1 SEHNR and CDR2 FQNEAQ (reference sequence). DNA of the CDR3: TGTGCCAGCAGCGCGATGATCTTAGGGGAGCTGTTTTTT. This translates into CASSAMILGELFF.

The rearrangement joins TRBV9 to TRBJ2-7, with 13 bases that match TRBD2. The CDR3 loop spans 14 amino acids. V gave up 3 bases and J gave up 6 bases; unmatched junction bases: 3. The V gene's germline CDR1 is SGDLS and CDR2 YYNGEE. CDR3 sequence: CASSGTSGSSEQYF. The CDR3 DNA sequence: TGTGCCAGCAGCGGGACTAGCGGGAGCTCCGAGCAGTACTTC. Together with reference TRBV9 and TRBJ2-7, the CDR3 gives the full variable domain: DSGVTQTPKHLITATGQRVTLRCSPRSGDLSVYWYQQSLDQGLQFLIQYYNGEERAKGNILERFSAQQFPDLHSELNLSSLELGDSALYFCASSGTSGSSEQYFGPGTRLTVT.

This clone has a single count. The CDR3 region has the DNA TGTGCCAGCAGCGCCCGACTAGCGGGAGGTTACGAGCAGTACTTC. It translates to CASSARLAGGYEQYF. The chain uses TRBV7-9 and TRBJ2-7; 13 nucleotides align to TRBD2. Trimming cost V 5 bases and J 4 bases; bases outside gene matches: 5. Germline values: CDR1 SEHNR, CDR2 FQNEAQ (reference sequence). The CDR3 consists of 15 residues.

The gene calls are TRBV19 and TRBJ1-6; 7 nucleotides line up with TRBD1. CDR1 LNHDA and CDR2 SQIVND come from the germline V gene (reference sequence). The CDR3 spans 15 residues. The V segment lost 1 base and the J segment 7 bases; nucleotides outside the gene matches: 4. The CDR3 reads CASSIGTGKNSPLHF. CDR3 in DNA: TGTGCCAGTAGTATAGGGACAGGCAAAAATTCACCCCTCCACTTT. The full variable domain, its missing parts supplied by reference TRBV19 and TRBJ1-6, is DGGITQSPKYLFRKEGQNVTLSCEQNLNHDAMYWYRQDPGQGLRLIYYSQIVNDFQKGDIAEGYSVSREKKESFPLTVTSAQKNPTAFYLCASSIGTGKNSPLHFGNGTRLTVT.

This chain links TRBV7-2 with TRBJ2-7; unclear D gene. Between the trimmed V and J ends, which lost 0 bases and 6 bases, there was a span of 9 bases. CDR3 length equals 13 residues. CDR1 is SGHTA, CDR2 FQGNSA, per germline. The CDR3 DNA follows: TGTGCCAGCAGCTTAGCCGGGTTGGTCGAGCAGTACTTC. Protein product: CASSLAGLVEQYF.

Only one count was recorded for this clone. The chain is built from TRBV18 and TRBJ2-5; TRBD1 aligns across 7 bases. This CDR3 has 14 amino acids. CDR1 and CDR2 (germline): KGHSH, LQKENI. The J segment lost 2 bases and the V segment lost 6 bases, leaving 6 bases of the junction unmatched. For the CDR3, the DNA is TGTGCCAGCTCGCTCCGGGACAGACAAGAGACCCAGTACTTC. Its translation is CASSLRDRQETQYF.

The rearrangement links TRBV5-4 to TRBJ2-1, with 12 bases fitting TRBD2. After removal of 4 bases from V and 2 bases from J, the junction contained 4 bases not matched to a gene. The CDR3 contains 16 residues. Per the germline V gene, CDR1 is SGHNT and CDR2 is YYREEE (reference sequence). CDR3 in amino acids: CASSPRTSGTYNEQFF. Written as DNA, the CDR3 is TGTGCCAGCAGCCCCCGGACTAGCGGGACCTACAATGAGCAGTTCTTC.

The chain has TRBV9 and TRBJ1-6; TRBD1 is a possible D gene (5 bases). CDR3 length equals 15 residues. Looked up from germline, CDR1 is SGDLS and CDR2 is YYNGEE. Trimming pared 0 bases from V and 6 bases from J, leaving 10 bases between. The CDR3 sequence is CASSVGLDTNSPLHF. The CDR3 bases are TGTGCCAGCAGCGTAGGTCTGGACACTAATTCACCCCTCCACTTT.

The chain combines TRBV2 with TRBJ2-3; 7 nucleotides line up with TRBD2. The CDR3 has 14 residues. Trimming cost V 11 bases and J 1 base; bases outside gene matches: 9. The germline V gene encodes CDR1 SNHLY and CDR2 FYNNEI. DNA for the CDR3: TGTGCCTTGGGTGATAGCGGGCGCACAGATACGCAGTATTTT. This gives the protein CALGDSGRTDTQYF.